Below are 32 T cell receptor beta chains sequenced from a single sample in a study of early T cells in non-severe SARS-CoV-2 infection. TCRdb re-derived calls from the 5' RACE reads in MiXCR, one entry per CDR3 protein. Of 35,000 to 50,000 distinct CDR3 sequences listed, about 5.5% are singletons. This specimen was whole blood, taken at baseline. These receptors came from an adult who was a healthcare worker with PCR-confirmed SARS-CoV-2 infection or an uninfected control (not recorded which).

This clonotype turned up a few times. The chain combines TRBV6-2 or TRBV6-3 with TRBJ2-5; 8 nucleotides agree with TRBD2. Germline lookup yields CDR1 MNHEY and CDR2 SVGEGT. This CDR3 is built from 15 residues. Trimming at V came to 5 bases and at J to 7 bases, leaving 12 bases not matched to a gene. CDR3 protein: CASSPPTGLEVTQYF. In nucleotides, the CDR3 is TGTGCCAGCAGTCCCCCGACGGGACTAGAGGTGACCCAGTACTTC.

This clonotype was detected a few times. The CDR3 DNA sequence: TGTGCCAGCAGCCTCATCCCGGACAGGGGTGACATTCAGTACTTC. Translated: CASSLIPDRGDIQYF. The rearrangement links TRBV7-9 to TRBJ2-4, with 9 bases that match TRBD1. The germline gives CDR1 SEHNR, CDR2 FQNEAQ (reference sequence). CDR3 length: 15 amino acids. V dropped 5 bases and J dropped 8; count of bases not matched to a gene: 10.

The table lists this clonotype with a few counts. The chain recombines TRBV4-1 with TRBJ1-5; D may be TRBD1 (6 bases). The length of the CDR3 is 15 residues. Germline V gives CDR1 MGHRA, CDR2 YSYEKL. V lost 1 base to trimming and J lost 3 bases, with 10 bases between them. In DNA form, the CDR3 reads TGCGCCAGCAGCCAAGCGGACAGAGACAATCAGCCCCAGCATTTT. It is translated as CASSQADRDNQPQHF.

The table lists this clonotype with a few counts. The gene calls are TRBV19 and TRBJ2-7, with 9 positions matching TRBD2. The germline V gene has CDR1 LNHDA and CDR2 SQIVND (reference sequence). Losses at the gene ends were 5 bases for V and 1 base for J; bases not matched to a gene: 12. CDR3 length equals 17 residues. The CDR3 DNA reads TGTGCCAGTAGTCCATTGGGTGTAGCGGGGGAATCCTACGAGCAGTACTTC. Protein: CASSPLGVAGESYEQYF.

The table lists this clonotype with many counts. In DNA, the CDR3 is TGTGCCAGCAGCTTAATAAGCAGAAGTTCTGAAGCTTTCTTT. Translating gives CASSLISRSSEAFF. This rearrangement joins TRBV7-8 to TRBJ1-1; no firm D call. V shed 2 bases and J shed 6 bases, with 13 bases lying between them. The CDR3 runs 14 residues. CDR1 and CDR2 from the germline V gene are SGHVS and FQNEAQ.

The table lists this clonotype with many counts. The rearrangement links TRBV11-2 to TRBJ2-3, with D uncertain. CDR3 length: 12 amino acids. V lost 0 bases, J lost 12 bases, and 10 bases lay in between. Germline V gene sequence: CDR1 SGHAT, CDR2 FQNNGV. The CDR3 sequence is CASSLDYTVQYF. The CDR3 DNA reads as TGTGCCAGCAGCTTAGATTACACAGTCCAGTATTTT.

This clonotype was seen repeatedly, ten times or more. The chain recombines TRBV20-1 with TRBJ2-5; perhaps TRBD1 as D (5 bases). Germline V gene lookup returns CDR1 DFQATT and CDR2 SNEGSKA (reference sequence). The CDR3 covers 11 residues. V lost 3 bases to trimming and J lost 5 bases, with 7 bases between them. CDR3 bases: TGCAGTGCTAGTAAGGGGGAGACCCAGTACTTC. It translates to CSASKGETQYF.

The chain employs TRBV3-1 and TRBJ1-1, with a weak D call TRBD1 (5 bases). Trimming removed 0 bases from V and 3 bases from J, with 14 bases in between. CDR1 LGHDT and CDR2 YNNKEL come from the germline V gene (reference sequence). The CDR3 is made up of 16 amino acids. CDR3 in amino acids: CASSQEALRGDTEAFF. CDR3 DNA sequence: TGTGCCAGCAGCCAAGAGGCGTTACGGGGGGACACTGAAGCTTTCTTT.

This clonotype was seen only a few times. The chain recombines TRBV30 with TRBJ1-5; 8 nucleotides match TRBD1. The germline V gene encodes CDR1 GTSNPN and CDR2 SVGIG (reference sequence). The CDR3 runs 13 residues. The V segment lost 3 bases and the J segment 6 bases; nucleotides outside the gene matches: 4. The CDR3 spells CAWRGQEFQPQHF. CDR3 in DNA: TGTGCCTGGAGGGGACAGGAGTTTCAGCCCCAGCATTTT.

The genes are TRBV6-1 and TRBJ2-7; either TRBD1 or TRBD2 may fit D (5 bases each). The CDR3 totals 14 residues. Looked up from germline, CDR1 is MNHNS and CDR2 is SASEGT. The V gene lost 2 bases and the J gene lost 3 bases, with 11 bases spanning the gap. The CDR3 DNA sequence: TGTGCCAGCAGTGAAACCCGGGACGTCTACGAGCAGTACTTC. This translates into CASSETRDVYEQYF.

This clonotype was seen more than once but under ten times. This sequence joins TRBV20-1 and TRBJ2-1; TRBD2 agrees at 8 bases. The CDR3 loop spans 14 amino acids. J lost 6 bases, V lost 6 bases, and 10 bases had no gene match. The germline V gene encodes CDR1 DFQATT and CDR2 SNEGSKA (reference sequence). The DNA of the CDR3 is TGCAGTGCCCCGGGACTAGTTTCCCCCAATGAGCAGTTCTTC. It translates to CSAPGLVSPNEQFF.

This clonotype was observed at least ten times. The J gene is TRBJ1-1, the V gene TRBV12-3 or TRBV12-4, with TRBD1 identical over 8 bases. The CDR3 totals 15 residues. V lost 6 bases, J lost 4 bases, and 10 bases stayed unmatched. The CDR3 sequence: CASRPAGQGGTEAFF. The CDR3 coding sequence is TGTGCCAGCAGACCCGCTGGACAGGGAGGCACTGAAGCTTTCTTT.

This clonotype appeared many times. V gene TRBV5-1 combines with J gene TRBJ1-1; unclear D gene. CDR1 and CDR2 from the germline V gene are SGHRS and YFSETQ. This CDR3 spans 14 amino acids. V lost 2 bases, J lost 0 bases, and 8 bases lay in between. This chain's CDR3 is CASSLALLNTEAFF. The CDR3 bases are TGCGCCAGCAGCTTAGCACTCTTGAACACTGAAGCTTTCTTT.

There are many counts of this clonotype. This sequence joins TRBV20-1 and TRBJ1-5; perhaps TRBD1 as D (5 bases). CDR3 length equals 13 residues. The V end lost 6 bases, the J end lost 3 bases, and 12 bases lay between the germline ends. Germline V gene lookup returns CDR1 DFQATT and CDR2 SNEGSKA (reference sequence). CDR3 protein: CSAMGDFNQPQHF. CDR3 coding DNA: TGCAGTGCCATGGGGGATTTCAATCAGCCCCAGCATTTT.

This clonotype came up many times. CDR3 residues: CASSVAQTNNEQFF. The CDR3 bases are TGTGCCAGCAGTGTTGCGCAGACTAACAATGAGCAGTTCTTC. The V gene is TRBV2, the J gene TRBJ2-1; the D gene is possibly TRBD2 (5 bases). Germline CDR1 and CDR2: SNHLY and FYNNEI. This CDR3 is built from 14 residues. V lost 4 bases to trimming and J lost 5 bases, with 12 bases between them.

In its sample, this clonotype was seen many times. The chain uses TRBV11-2 and TRBJ2-1, with 11 positions matching TRBD2. Germline CDR1 SGHAT, CDR2 FQNNGV. Trimming at V came to 1 base and at J to 0 bases, leaving 2 bases not matched to a gene. CDR3 size: 17 residues. As DNA, the CDR3 is TGTGCCAGCAGCTTAGGGGGACTAGCGGACTCCTACAATGAGCAGTTCTTC. Translating it yields CASSLGGLADSYNEQFF.

The rearrangement uses TRBV21-1 and TRBJ2-3. TRBV21-1 has pseudogene status. This CDR3 is 14 amino acids long. The CDR3 reads CASSKAGGTDTQYF. Written as DNA, the CDR3 is TGTGCCAGCAGCAAAGCGGGAGGCACAGATACGCAGTATTTT.

This clonotype was counted many times. The gene calls are TRBV9 and TRBJ2-7, with D tentatively TRBD1 (5 bases). Germline V gene lookup returns CDR1 SGDLS and CDR2 YYNGEE. The V end lost 3 bases, the J end lost 6 bases, and 13 bases lay between the germline ends. The CDR3 runs to 13 residues. The CDR3 loop is CASSGGWGPEQYF. CDR3 nucleotides: TGTGCCAGCAGCGGAGGATGGGGCCCCGAGCAGTACTTC.

This clonotype was seen ten or more times. V and J are TRBV15 and TRBJ2-6; D is ambiguous. The CDR3 length is 16 residues. Germline V gene data show CDR1 as LNHNV and CDR2 as YYDKDF (reference sequence). V lost 0 bases and J lost 1, with 7 bases in between. Here the CDR3 reads CATSRDSGSGANVLTF. Written as DNA, the CDR3 is TGTGCCACCAGCAGAGACTCCGGGTCTGGGGCCAACGTCCTGACTTTC.

The sample holds many counts of this clonotype. The chain is built from TRBV18 and TRBJ2-1, with D possibly called TRBD1 or TRBD2 (6 bases each). Germline V gene data show CDR1 as KGHSH and CDR2 as LQKENI. This CDR3 is 14 amino acids long. V lost 4 bases to trimming and J lost 5 bases, with 12 bases between them. The chain's CDR3 is CASSRGTMDNEQFF. Written as DNA, the CDR3 is TGTGCCAGCTCACGCGGGACAATGGACAATGAGCAGTTCTTC.

There are many counts of this clonotype. The genes are TRBV12-3 or TRBV12-4 and TRBJ1-1; D unresolved. Trimming cost V 7 bases and J 3 bases, with 15 bases left between them. The CDR3 consists of 14 residues. The DNA of the CDR3 is TGTGCCAGCACCGAGAGGTCTGGCTACACTGAAGCTTTCTTT. Its translation is CASTERSGYTEAFF.

At least ten counts were recorded for this clonotype. The V call is TRBV28, the J call TRBJ2-5; possible D gene TRBD2, 6 bases. CDR3 length: 13 amino acids. The germline V and J ends were trimmed by 7 bases and 4 bases, with 13 bases remaining between them. The germline V gene encodes CDR1 MDHEN and CDR2 SYDVKM. CDR3 protein: CASNGGLRETQYF. CDR3 DNA: TGTGCCAGCAACGGGGGTTTGAGAGAGACCCAGTACTTC.

This clonotype showed up many times. The chain joins TRBV3-1 to TRBJ2-1, with D perhaps matching TRBD1 (6 bases). Trimming cost V 0 bases and J 12 bases, with 18 bases left between them. The CDR3 consists of 15 residues. CDR1 is LGHDT, CDR2 YNNKEL, per germline (reference sequence). This CDR3 reads CASSQDKRDKKLQFF. The CDR3 nucleotides read TGTGCCAGCAGCCAAGATAAACGGGACAAAAAGTTGCAGTTCTTC.

This clonotype was seen ten or more times. CDR3 DNA sequence: TGTGCCAGCAGCCCTCGGACTGGTACAGATACGCAGTATTTT. Translated: CASSPRTGTDTQYF. The rearrangement links TRBV4-2 to TRBJ2-3; possibly TRBD2 for D (5 bases). CDR1 is LGHNA, CDR2 YNFKEQ, per germline. Trimming removed 4 bases at V and 3 bases at J, with 11 bases between. The CDR3 runs 14 residues.

This clonotype was found many times. CDR3 nucleotide sequence: TGTGCCAGCTCATCGACGGTGAACACTGAAGCTTTCTTT. This codes for CASSSTVNTEAFF. V usage is TRBV18 and J usage is TRBJ1-1, with unresolved D. Germline CDR1 and CDR2: KGHSH and LQKENI. The ends were cut back, 5 bases at V and 0 bases at J, with 7 bases in the middle. The CDR3 has 13 amino acids.

This clonotype has ten or more counts. At one boundary the junction diverges from the germline segment, which might be a read error. The J gene is TRBJ2-1, the V gene TRBV5-1; D remains ambiguous. From germline, CDR1 is SGHRS and CDR2 YFSETQ. This CDR3 region has 14 residues. The CDR3 DNA reads as TGCGCCAGCAGCTTTGGGCAGAAGACCAATGAGCAATTCTTC. It yields the protein CASSFGQKTNEQFF. Drawing the rest from reference TRBV5-1 and TRBJ2-1, the complete variable domain is KAGVTQTPRYLIKTRGQQVTLSCSPISGHRSVSWYQQTPGQGLQFLFEYFSETQRNKGNFPGRFSGRQFSNSRSEMNVSTLELGDSALYLCASSFGQKTNEQFFGPGTRLTVL.

This clonotype was seen many times. V usage is TRBV6-5 and J usage is TRBJ1-1; TRBD1 matches 9 bases. Germline lookup yields CDR1 MNHEY and CDR2 SVGAGI. CDR3 size: 16 residues. Germline trimming cut 2 bases from V and 4 bases from J; bases unmatched to any gene: 8. The CDR3 DNA reads TGTGCCAGCAGTTACCCCCTTCGGACAGGGGTCACTGAAGCTTTCTTT. Translated, it gives CASSYPLRTGVTEAFF.

This chain links TRBV5-4 with TRBJ2-3; perhaps TRBD2 as D (7 bases). Germline CDR1 and CDR2: SGHNT and YYREEE (reference sequence). The germline V and J ends were trimmed by 4 bases and 3 bases, with 15 bases remaining between them. The CDR3 runs to 15 residues. CDR3 residues: CASSVSGGRTDTQYF. CDR3 bases: TGTGCCAGCAGCGTTTCGGGGGGCCGGACAGATACGCAGTATTTT.

Regarding this clonotype: With a much larger clone just one base away, this may be a read error. The CDR3 DNA reads TGTGCCAGCAACCTCCCCGCGGGGGCGTACACCGGGGAGCTGTTTTTT. Translating it yields CASNLPAGAYTGELFF. The genes are TRBV5-6 and TRBJ2-2; D perhaps matches TRBD2 (7 bases). Trimming shortened V by 6 bases and J by 3 bases, and 18 bases separated the two germline ends. The germline V gene has CDR1 SGHDT and CDR2 YYEEEE. This CDR3 contains 16 residues.

This clonotype was seen ten or more times. The CDR3 coding sequence is TGCAGTGCTAGGGGCGCCAAGGAGACCCAGTACTTC. Its protein product is CSARGAKETQYF. V is TRBV20-1 and J is TRBJ2-5; no firm D call. This CDR3 comprises 12 residues. Trimming stripped 3 bases from V and 5 bases from J, with 10 bases between. CDR1 is DFQATT, CDR2 SNEGSKA, per germline (reference sequence).

This clonotype was observed many times. The gene calls are TRBV15 and TRBJ2-1; 7 nucleotides line up with TRBD2. There are 15 residues in the CDR3. Germline V CDR1 and CDR2: LNHNV, YYDKDF (reference sequence). V was clipped by 0 bases and J by 6 bases; unmatched bases: 5. Written as DNA, the CDR3 is TGTGCCACCAGCAGAGACCGACTAGCCGCCAATGAGCAGTTCTTC. Its translation: CATSRDRLAANEQFF.

This clonotype showed up many times. The rearrangement joins TRBV10-3 to TRBJ1-1; maybe TRBD1 (5 bases). Germline V gene lookup returns CDR1 ENHRY and CDR2 SYGVKD. The ends were cut back, 3 bases at V and 1 base at J, with 9 bases in the middle. The CDR3 is 14 amino acids. CDR3 sequence reads: CAISERQQNTEAFF. CDR3 in DNA: TGTGCCATCAGTGAACGACAGCAGAACACTGAAGCTTTCTTT.